This is a list of T cell receptor beta chains from one sample in a study of blood T cell repertoires in COVID-19. The table came from immunoSEQ multiplex PCR; TCRdb's copy has only in-frame clones and leaves some out. The profile shows some 99,000 clones, over 75% of them singletons. Sequencing input: peripheral blood. The receptors originated from a woman aged 50 to 60 with acute or convalescent COVID-19. Each CDR3 is given with its conserved first and last residue. The order of the fields is J gene, clone size, V gene, D gene, CDR3 DNA, CDR3 protein. A D gene is named only where the DNA matches it firmly. Only part of the rows carry a size: once, few, many, or a class if the clone is expanded.

TRBJ2-3 . TRBV10-3 . TGTGCCATCGGAGGGGCGGTGAGCACAGATACGCAGTATTTT CAIGGAVSTDTQYF
TRBJ2-1 . TRBV18 . TGTGCCAGCTCACCCGCGGATGAGCAGTTCTTC CASSPADEQFF
TRBJ1-4 . TRBV15 . TGTGCCACCAGCAGAGATACCCAGGGTTGGGCTGAAAAACTGTTTTTT CATSRDTQGWAEKLFF
TRBJ1-1 . TRBV18 TRBD1 TGTGCCAGCTCACCCGACCCGACAGGGGGCTATGTGAACACTGAAGCTTTCTTT CASSPDPTGGYVNTEAFF
TRBJ2-7 . TRBV28 . TGTGCCAGCAGTTCCACAGGCTTTCGGAACGAGCAGTACTTC CASSSTGFRNEQYF
TRBJ2-3 . TRBV11-2 . TGTGCCAGCAGCTTAAGCCTAACAGATACGCAGTATTTT CASSLSLTDTQYF
TRBJ1-1 . TRBV5-1 TRBD1 TGCGCCAGCAGCAGGGACAGGGCTTCTGGAGCTTTCTTT CASSRDRASGAFF
TRBJ2-1 . TRBV7-2 . TGTGCCAGCAGCTTGACCGGGGATGAGCAGTTCTTC CASSLTGDEQFF
TRBJ2-7 . TRBV5-6 . TGTGCCAGCAGCCTTCCGGGACTCCTAAATGACGAGCAGTACTTC CASSLPGLLNDEQYF
TRBJ1-1 . TRBV18 TRBD1 TGTGCCAGCTCACCACAGACAGGGGGCACGTACACTGAAGCTTTCTTT CASSPQTGGTYTEAFF
TRBJ1-2 . TRBV2 . TGTGCCAGCAGCCGAGGGCCAGGGGATGGCTACACCTTC CASSRGPGDGYTF
TRBJ2-1 . TRBV7-9 . TGTGCCAGCAGCTCTCGGACAGTCAATGAGCAGTTCTTC CASSSRTVNEQFF
TRBJ1-1 once TRBV6-5 . TGTGCCAGCAGTTACTCGGGCCTAGCTTTCTTT CASSYSGLAFF
TRBJ2-4 . TRBV6-5 . TGTGCCAGCAGTTCCCGACTTATCGGGAGTAACATTCAGTACTTC CASSSRLIGSNIQYF
TRBJ1-3 few TRBV6-5 . TGTGCCAGCAGGACAGACGGAAACACCATATATTTT CASRTDGNTIYF
TRBJ2-7 . TRBV5-1 . TGCGCCAGCAGCTTGGACATCTCCTACGAGCAGTACTTC CASSLDISYEQYF
TRBJ1-6 . TRBV5-5 . TGTGCCAGCAGCCCGGACAGCCTGAGCTCCTATAATTCACCCCTCCACTTT CASSPDSLSSYNSPLHF
TRBJ1-4 . TRBV9 . TGTGCCAGCAGCGGCGGAGGGGAGATTAATGAAAAACTGTTTTTT CASSGGGEINEKLFF
TRBJ2-6 once TRBV5-6 . TGTGCCAGCAGCCAGGTGGTTATCTCTGGGGCCAACGTCCTGACTTTC CASSQVVISGANVLTF
TRBJ1-2 . TRBV6-5 . TGTGCCAGCCGATCGGACTCCGTATACTATGGCTACACCTTC CASRSDSVYYGYTF
TRBJ1-4 . TRBV30 . TGTGCCTGGAGTTGGGGGGGAGCAACTAATGAAAAACTGTTTTTT CAWSWGGATNEKLFF
TRBJ1-2 . TRBV5-5 . TGTGCCAGCAGCTTCGGGACTGACTATGAGGGAGGTGGCTACACCTTC CASSFGTDYEGGGYTF
TRBJ2-7 . TRBV11-2 . TGTGCCAGCAGCTTAGGCCGGGGACAACCCTACGAGCAGTACTTC CASSLGRGQPYEQYF
TRBJ1-6 . TRBV2 . TGTGCCAGCAGTGAGGGGGGGACGAATTCACCCCTCCACTTT CASSEGGTNSPLHF
TRBJ1-2 . TRBV3-1/TRBV3-2 TRBD1 TGTGCCAGCAGCCAAGATCGACAGGGCTCCTATGGCTACACCTTC CASSQDRQGSYGYTF
TRBJ2-4 . TRBV2 . TGTGCCAGCTCTGGCCCCTCTGCTCGACAGGCCGGGCGTTTGGCCAAAAACATTCAGTACTTC CASSGPSARQAGRLAKNIQYF
TRBJ1-1 . TRBV27 . TGTGCCAGCAAATGGGGCAACACTGAAGCTTTCTTT CASKWGNTEAFF
TRBJ1-2 . TRBV2 . TGTGCCAGCAGCCTCCGGGGGGGGCAGGAGCGGGGCTACACCTTC CASSLRGGQERGYTF
TRBJ2-2 . TRBV18 . TGTGCCAGCTCATCTGACACCGGGGAGCTGTTTTTT CASSSDTGELFF
TRBJ1-4 . TRBV5-6 . TGTGCCAGCAGCGGCCCCGTTGACAGGAATTCTAATGAAAAACTGTTTTTT CASSGPVDRNSNEKLFF
TRBJ2-7 . TRBV28 . TGTGCCAGCAGCAGTCCGGTGAGGTACGAGCAGTACTTC CASSSPVRYEQYF
TRBJ1-1 . TRBV5-1 . TGCGCCAGCAGCTTGGAGGCAGGGTCCCTGAACACTGAAGCTTTCTTT CASSLEAGSLNTEAFF
TRBJ2-1 . TRBV27 . TGTGCCAGCAGTTCGTCAGGGAATGAGCAGTTCTTC CASSSSGNEQFF